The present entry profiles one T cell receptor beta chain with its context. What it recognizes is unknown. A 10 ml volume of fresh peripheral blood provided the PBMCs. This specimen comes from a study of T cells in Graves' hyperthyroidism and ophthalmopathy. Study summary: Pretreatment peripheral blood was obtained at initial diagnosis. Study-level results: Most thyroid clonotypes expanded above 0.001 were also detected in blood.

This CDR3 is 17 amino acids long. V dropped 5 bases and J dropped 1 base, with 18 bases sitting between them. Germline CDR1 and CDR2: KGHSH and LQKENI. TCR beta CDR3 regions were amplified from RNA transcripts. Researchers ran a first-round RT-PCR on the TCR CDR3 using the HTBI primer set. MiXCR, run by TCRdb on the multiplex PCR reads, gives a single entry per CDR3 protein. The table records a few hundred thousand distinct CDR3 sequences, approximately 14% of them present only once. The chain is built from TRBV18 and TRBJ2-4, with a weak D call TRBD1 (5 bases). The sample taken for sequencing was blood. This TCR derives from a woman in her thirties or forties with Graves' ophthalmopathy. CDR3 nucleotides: TGTGCCAGCTCATCGGCCAAGGGGAACGCGGCCAAAAACATTCAGTACTTC. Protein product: CASSSAKGNAAKNIQYF.